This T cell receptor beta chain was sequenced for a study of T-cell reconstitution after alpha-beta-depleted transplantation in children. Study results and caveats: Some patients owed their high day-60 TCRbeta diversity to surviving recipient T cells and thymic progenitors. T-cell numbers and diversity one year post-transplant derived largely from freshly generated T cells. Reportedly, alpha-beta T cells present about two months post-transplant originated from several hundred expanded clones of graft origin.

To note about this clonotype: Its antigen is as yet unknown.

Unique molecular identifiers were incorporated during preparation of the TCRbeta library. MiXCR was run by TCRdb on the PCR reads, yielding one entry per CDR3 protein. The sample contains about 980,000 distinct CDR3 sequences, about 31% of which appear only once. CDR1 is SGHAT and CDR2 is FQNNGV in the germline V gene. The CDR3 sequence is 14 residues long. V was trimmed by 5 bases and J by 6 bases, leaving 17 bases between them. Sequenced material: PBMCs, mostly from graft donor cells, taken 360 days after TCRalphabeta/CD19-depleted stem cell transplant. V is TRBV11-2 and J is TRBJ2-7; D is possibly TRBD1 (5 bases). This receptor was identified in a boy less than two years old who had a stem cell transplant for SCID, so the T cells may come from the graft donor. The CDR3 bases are TGTGCCAGCAGCCACCGACAGTCCACGGGCGAGCAGTACTTC. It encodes CASSHRQSTGEQYF.